Below, 17 T cell receptor beta chains from the same sample are listed, as sequenced in a study of T cells in Graves' hyperthyroidism and ophthalmopathy. It was RNA transcripts that yielded the amplified TCR beta CDR3 regions. A set of HTBI primers served as the primers for a first-round RT-PCR of the TCR CDR3. One entry per CDR3 protein, called by TCRdb with MiXCR from the multiplex PCR reads. This sample has around 290,000 distinct CDR3 sequences, with approximately 15% found just once. Source material: blood. These receptor sequences come from a woman in her sixties with Graves' ophthalmopathy.

This clonotype was counted at least ten times. V usage is TRBV11-2 and J usage is TRBJ1-1; D might be TRBD1 (6 bases). Germline V gives CDR1 SGHAT, CDR2 FQNNGV. The CDR3 has 14 amino acids. V gave up 0 bases and J gave up 1 base, with 6 bases separating them. The CDR3 DNA is TGTGCCAGCAGCTTAGAGACAGGGAACACTGAAGCTTTCTTT. Protein sequence: CASSLETGNTEAFF. The complete variable domain, with remaining parts taken from reference TRBV11-2 and TRBJ1-1, reads EAGVAQSPRYKIIEKRQSVAFWCNPISGHATLYWYQQILGQGPKLLIQFQNNGVVDDSQLPKDRFSAERLKGVDSTLKIQPAKLEDSAVYLCASSLETGNTEAFFGQGTRLTVV.

The rearrangement uses TRBV6-2 or TRBV6-3 and TRBJ2-3; no firm D call. The CDR3 consists of 13 residues. The germline V gene has CDR1 MNHEY and CDR2 SVGEGT. Trimming removed 0 bases from V and 3 bases from J, with 4 bases in between. The CDR3 is CASSYSWTDTQYF. As DNA, the CDR3 is TGTGCCAGCAGTTACTCCTGGACAGATACGCAGTATTTT.

J is TRBJ2-2 and V is TRBV6-1, with 9 bases identical to TRBD2. The V and J ends lost 2 bases and 10 bases, in that order; junction bases with no gene match: 11. The germline V gene encodes CDR1 MNHNS and CDR2 SASEGT. The CDR3 has 16 amino acids. This chain's CDR3 is CASSERSAGGLAELFF. The CDR3 DNA reads as TGTGCCAGCAGTGAAAGGTCGGCGGGGGGGCTAGCGGAGCTGTTTTTT.

In its sample, this clonotype was seen once. This rearrangement joins TRBV9 to TRBJ2-1; D might be TRBD2 (6 bases). The CDR3 totals 17 residues. CDR1 is SGDLS, CDR2 YYNGEE, per germline. Trimming removed 3 bases from V and 1 base from J, with 17 bases in between. The CDR3 here is CASSATIGGSSYNEQFF. The CDR3 nucleotides read TGTGCCAGCAGCGCTACTATTGGGGGGAGTTCCTACAATGAGCAGTTCTTC.

There are many counts of this clonotype. The V and J genes are TRBV20-1 and TRBJ2-3; D is perhaps TRBD2 (6 bases). This CDR3 is built from 13 residues. Germline-derived CDR1 and CDR2 are DFQATT and SNEGSKA (reference sequence). Trimming pared 4 bases from V and 5 bases from J, leaving 13 bases between. CDR3 DNA sequence: TGCAGTGCTAATGGGAAGCGGGTAGATACGCAGTATTTT. Its translation is CSANGKRVDTQYF.

Concerning this clonotype itself: A much larger clone is a single base away; this may be a read error. The chain is built from TRBV5-1 and TRBJ2-3, with D tentatively TRBD2 (6 bases). Germline CDR1 reads SGHRS; CDR2 reads YFSETQ. Trimming shortened V by 4 bases and J by 1 base, and 16 bases separated the two germline ends. The length of the CDR3 is 16 residues. In DNA form, the CDR3 reads TGCGCCAGCAGCAGGCAATCAGGGACTCGCACAGATACGCAGTATTTT. Protein product: CASSRQSGTRTDTQYF.

The V call is TRBV5-5, the J call TRBJ2-3, with D maybe TRBD2 (6 bases). Germline-derived CDR1 and CDR2 are SGHKS and YYEKEE (reference sequence). V shed 3 bases and J shed 2 bases, with 13 bases lying between them. The CDR3 has 15 residues. The CDR3 nucleotides read TGTGCCAGCAGCTGGTCGGGACTGGACACAGATACGCAGTATTTT. It specifies CASSWSGLDTDTQYF.

This clonotype was counted ten times or more. The V gene is TRBV7-2, the J gene TRBJ2-5; D may match TRBD1 or TRBD2 (5 bases each). This CDR3 is 14 amino acids long. From germline, CDR1 is SGHTA and CDR2 FQGNSA. Trimming took off 5 bases at V and 5 bases at J, with 15 bases between the two ends. The CDR3 reads CASSARTGRETQYF. In nucleotides, the CDR3 is TGTGCCAGCAGCGCACGTACGGGACGGGAGACCCAGTACTTC.

This clonotype was detected ten times or more. This chain links TRBV11-2 with TRBJ1-2; D perhaps matches TRBD1 (5 bases). The CDR3 loop spans 16 amino acids. CDR1 and CDR2 from the germline V gene are SGHAT and FQNNGV. Trimming shortened V by 5 bases and J by 4 bases, and 20 bases separated the two germline ends. CDR3 nucleotide sequence: TGTGCCAGCAGCCTAAGTTCTTGGCAGGGTTCCTATGGCTACACCTTC. It yields the protein CASSLSSWQGSYGYTF. Drawing the rest from reference TRBV11-2 and TRBJ1-2, the complete variable domain is EAGVAQSPRYKIIEKRQSVAFWCNPISGHATLYWYQQILGQGPKLLIQFQNNGVVDDSQLPKDRFSAERLKGVDSTLKIQPAKLEDSAVYLCASSLSSWQGSYGYTFGSGTRLTVV.

This clonotype was recorded at least ten times. As DNA, the CDR3 is TGTGCCAGCAGCTTGGAGAGACTACAGGGAAACGAGCAGTACTTC. It encodes CASSLERLQGNEQYF. The V and J genes are TRBV7-2 and TRBJ2-7; D possibly corresponds to TRBD1 (6 bases). The CDR3 consists of 15 residues. The V and J ends lost 3 bases and 5 bases respectively, with 17 bases between them. From germline, CDR1 is SGHTA and CDR2 FQGNSA.

This clonotype was seen repeatedly, ten times or more. V is TRBV12-3 or TRBV12-4 and J is TRBJ2-7, with 8 bases matching TRBD2. This CDR3 comprises 14 residues. V dropped 8 bases and J dropped 3; count of bases not matched to a gene: 9. Here the CDR3 DNA reads TGTGCCAGCGCCGTAGAGCGGGGGATCTACGAGCAGTACTTC. It codes for CASAVERGIYEQYF.

This clonotype has ten or more counts. The chain carries TRBV7-8 and TRBJ1-2; D may be TRBD1 (5 bases). The ends were cut back, 0 bases at V and 6 bases at J, with 14 bases in the middle. CDR3 length: 15 amino acids. Germline-derived CDR1 and CDR2 are SGHVS and FQNEAQ. CDR3 bases: TGTGCCAGCAGCTTAGCGGCGGGGCCCTGGGATGGCTACACCTTC. As protein: CASSLAAGPWDGYTF.

This clonotype has ten or more counts. The CDR3 bases are TGTGCCAGCACTTACAGGGCAGCCTCCTACGAGCAGTACTTC. Its protein product is CASTYRAASYEQYF. V is TRBV28 and J is TRBJ2-7, with D perhaps matching TRBD1 (6 bases). The CDR3 spans 14 residues. The V and J ends lost 7 bases and 0 bases respectively, with 13 bases between them. Germline loops: CDR1 MDHEN, CDR2 SYDVKM.

This clonotype showed up many times. This sequence joins TRBV20-1 and TRBJ2-7, with 8 bases fitting TRBD2. The germline gives CDR1 DFQATT, CDR2 SNEGSKA (reference sequence). J lost 3 bases, V lost 5 bases, and 12 bases had no gene match. This CDR3 has 15 residues. The CDR3 DNA is TGCAGTGCTCAGTATGGGCTAGCGGGCTTCTACGAGCAGTACTTC. Translation: CSAQYGLAGFYEQYF.

The chain uses TRBV9 and TRBJ2-7; D is perhaps TRBD1 (6 bases). This CDR3 has 13 residues. Trimming shortened V by 3 bases and J by 7 bases, and 14 bases separated the two germline ends. Germline V gene sequence: CDR1 SGDLS, CDR2 YYNGEE. The CDR3: CASSASTGLEQYF. DNA for the CDR3: TGTGCCAGCAGCGCCTCCACAGGGTTAGAGCAGTACTTC. Based on the CDR3 plus reference TRBV9 and TRBJ2-7, the full variable domain is DSGVTQTPKHLITATGQRVTLRCSPRSGDLSVYWYQQSLDQGLQFLIQYYNGEERAKGNILERFSAQQFPDLHSELNLSSLELGDSALYFCASSASTGLEQYFGPGTRLTVT.

A word on this clonotype: Given a much more abundant clone one base away, this may be a read error. The chain joins TRBV9 to TRBJ2-2, with D perhaps matching TRBD2 (5 bases). The germline gives CDR1 SGDLS, CDR2 YYNGEE. Trimming shortened V by 7 bases and J by 7 bases, and 17 bases separated the two germline ends. The CDR3 extends over 14 amino acids. The CDR3 DNA is TGTGCCAGCGGCCTCGAGGGTTTGGGCGGGGAGCTGTTTTTT. This encodes CASGLEGLGGELFF.

This clonotype has more than one count but fewer than ten. The chain joins TRBV4-1 to TRBJ1-2; D not resolved. The CDR3 is 14 amino acids. Trimming removed 0 bases at V and 7 bases at J, with 12 bases between. Germline loops: CDR1 MGHRA, CDR2 YSYEKL. Written as DNA, the CDR3 is TGCGCCAGCAGCCAAGAAGGGAGGCGAATTGGCTACACCTTC. It translates to CASSQEGRRIGYTF.